Below, 29 T cell receptor beta chains from the same sample are listed, as sequenced in a study of T-cell memory formation after mild COVID-19. TCRdb re-derived calls from the 5' RACE reads in MiXCR, one entry per CDR3 protein. The repertoire holds roughly 500,000 distinct CDR3 sequences, with roughly 22% as singletons. Sequences were obtained from PBMCs or a T cell subset sorted from them (not recorded which). These receptor sequences come from an adult woman who had mild COVID-19 (a few samples of this study predate the infection). Cell type and time point are not known.

The rearrangement joins TRBV7-6 to TRBJ2-2; D gene uncertain. Germline loops: CDR1 SGHVS, CDR2 FNYEAQ. V shed 5 bases and J shed 5 bases, with 9 bases lying between them. This CDR3 is 13 amino acids long. DNA for the CDR3: TGTGCCAGCAGCCGCCGGCGAACCGGGGAGCTGTTTTTT. Protein: CASSRRRTGELFF.

This clonotype has a count of ten or more. The chain has TRBV5-1 and TRBJ2-7, with D possibly matching TRBD1 (6 bases). Per germline, CDR1 SGHRS and CDR2 YFSETQ. The CDR3 has 12 amino acids. The V end was cut by 3 bases, the J end by 5 bases, with 9 bases between. The CDR3 bases are TGCGCCAGCAGCTCCACAGGGAACGAGCAGTACTTC. The encoded protein is CASSSTGNEQYF.

This clonotype was seen ten or more times. The chain employs TRBV11-2 and TRBJ1-4; a possible D gene is TRBD1 (5 bases). V dropped 4 bases and J dropped 8 bases, with 20 bases sitting between them. Germline assignment: CDR1 SGHAT and CDR2 FQNNGV. The CDR3 has 16 amino acids. CDR3: CASSSVLSGLSEKLFF. CDR3 DNA: TGTGCCAGCAGCTCCGTTTTATCGGGGCTGAGCGAAAAACTGTTTTTT. Complete variable domain (other parts from reference TRBV11-2 and TRBJ1-4): EAGVAQSPRYKIIEKRQSVAFWCNPISGHATLYWYQQILGQGPKLLIQFQNNGVVDDSQLPKDRFSAERLKGVDSTLKIQPAKLEDSAVYLCASSSVLSGLSEKLFFGSGTQLSVL.

This chain connects TRBV19 to TRBJ1-2; D is uncertain. The CDR3 runs 15 residues. Trimming pared 0 bases from V and 7 bases from J, leaving 15 bases between. CDR1 is LNHDA and CDR2 is SQIVND in the germline V gene (reference sequence). CDR3 loop: CASSIDLRVVGGYTF. In DNA, the CDR3 is TGTGCCAGTAGTATAGATCTACGGGTCGTCGGTGGCTACACCTTC.

This clonotype occurred a few times. This rearrangement joins TRBV5-1 to TRBJ2-1; 11 bases align to TRBD2. J lost 5 bases, V lost 4 bases, and 8 bases had no gene match. Germline CDR1 reads SGHRS; CDR2 reads YFSETQ. CDR3 size: 16 residues. The CDR3 DNA reads TGCGCCAGCAGCCCCCCCCGACTAGCGGGAAACAATGAGCAGTTCTTC. As protein: CASSPPRLAGNNEQFF.

This clonotype was detected a few times. CDR3 sequence reads: CASRGGVHNEQFF. The CDR3 DNA sequence: TGTGCCAGCAGGGGAGGGGTCCACAATGAGCAGTTCTTC. The chain uses TRBV7-9 and TRBJ2-1; TRBD2 aligns across 7 bases. Germline-derived CDR1 and CDR2 are SEHNR and FQNEAQ (reference sequence). The CDR3 covers 13 residues. V lost 6 bases and J lost 5; bases outside the gene matches: 4.

V and J are TRBV4-2 and TRBJ2-7; D may be TRBD2 (7 bases). V lost 7 bases and J lost 1, with 14 bases in between. This CDR3 has 14 residues. Per germline, CDR1 LGHNA and CDR2 YNFKEQ. The CDR3 sequence: CASTRGGQSYEQYF. The DNA for the CDR3 is TGTGCCAGCACGAGGGGGGGGCAATCCTACGAGCAGTACTTC.

The chain is built from TRBV6-2 or TRBV6-3 and TRBJ2-2; TRBD2 matches 8 bases. Germline V lookup: CDR1 MNHEY, CDR2 SVGEGT. The CDR3 consists of 17 residues. Trimming cost V 7 bases and J 5 bases; bases outside gene matches: 15. The CDR3 reads CASNGYSAGGRTGELFF. CDR3 bases: TGTGCCAGCAATGGGTACTCCGCGGGAGGCAGGACCGGGGAGCTGTTTTTT.

A remark on this clonotype: A read error may be the cause here, since a much bigger clone is one base away. The chain recombines TRBV3-1 with TRBJ2-7; D is uncertain. The CDR3 covers 17 residues. The V and J ends lost 4 bases and 0 bases respectively, with 19 bases between them. Germline values: CDR1 LGHDT, CDR2 YNNKEL (reference sequence). CDR3 in amino acids: CASSPLGWRHSSYEQYF. The CDR3 DNA reads as TGTGCCAGCAGCCCCCTTGGGTGGCGACACAGCTCCTACGAGCAGTACTTC.

This clonotype was seen a few times. A junction boundary mismatches the germline segment, possibly from a read error. The chain recombines TRBV7-7 with TRBJ2-7; D remains unclear. Germline V gene sequence: CDR1 SSHAT, CDR2 FNYEAQ (reference sequence). The CDR3 consists of 13 residues. For the CDR3, the DNA is TGTGCTAGCAGCTTAACTGGTCTCAGCGAGCAGTACTTC. Translated: CASSLTGLSEQYF.

This chain connects TRBV19 to TRBJ2-2, with TRBD1 identical over 8 bases. V shed 7 bases and J 1 base; nucleotides not matched to a gene: 8. The germline CDR1 and CDR2 sequences are LNHDA and SQIVND (reference sequence). CDR3 length: 16 amino acids. Written as DNA, the CDR3 is TGTGCCAGTATTCCGGACAGGGCCTTGAACACCGGGGAGCTGTTTTTT. It is translated as CASIPDRALNTGELFF. The full variable domain, rest sourced from reference TRBV19 and TRBJ2-2, is DGGITQSPKYLFRKEGQNVTLSCEQNLNHDAMYWYRQDPGQGLRLIYYSQIVNDFQKGDIAEGYSVSREKKESFPLTVTSAQKNPTAFYLCASIPDRALNTGELFFGEGSRLTVL.

The chain is built from TRBV7-2 and TRBJ2-5; perhaps TRBD2 as D (5 bases). Germline V CDR1 and CDR2: SGHTA, FQGNSA. This CDR3 region has 15 residues. V was trimmed by 0 bases and J by 5 bases, leaving 13 bases between them. This chain's CDR3 is CASSLASGVRETQYF. CDR3 nucleotides: TGTGCCAGCAGCTTAGCGTCCGGGGTCAGGGAGACCCAGTACTTC. Variable domain in full (rest from reference TRBV7-2 and TRBJ2-5): GAGVSQSPSNKVTEKGKDVELRCDPISGHTALYWYRQSLGQGLEFLIYFQGNSAPDKSGLPSDRFSAERTGGSVSTLTIQRTQQEDSAVYLCASSLASGVRETQYFGPGTRLLVL.

A few counts support this clonotype. This chain connects TRBV5-1 to TRBJ1-1; no definite D call. V shed 4 bases and J shed 6 bases, with 19 bases lying between them. Germline lookup yields CDR1 SGHRS and CDR2 YFSETQ. This CDR3 region has 15 residues. CDR3 in DNA: TGCGCCAGCAGCGTCAAGCCGGGAGGGCTTCCTGAAGCTTTCTTT. It is translated as CASSVKPGGLPEAFF.

The rearrangement links TRBV10-2 to TRBJ2-1; weak D call: TRBD1 (5 bases). CDR1 WSHSY and CDR2 SAAADI come from the germline V gene. This CDR3 has 16 amino acids. Trimming shortened V by 2 bases and J by 9 bases, and 20 bases separated the two germline ends. CDR3 DNA sequence: TGCGCCAGCAGTGAGGGAAGAAGGGGTCCGATAGCTGAGCAGTTCTTC. This translates into CASSEGRRGPIAEQFF.

This clonotype was recorded a few times. The chain joins TRBV5-1 to TRBJ2-3; D gene ambiguous. The CDR3 has 15 amino acids. V dropped 4 bases and J dropped 1 base, with 13 bases sitting between them. Germline V gene sequence: CDR1 SGHRS, CDR2 YFSETQ. CDR3 protein: CASSNVIQGTDTQYF. As DNA, the CDR3 is TGCGCCAGCAGCAACGTTATCCAGGGCACAGATACGCAGTATTTT.

The chain couples TRBV3-1 to TRBJ2-5, with 9 bases identical to TRBD2. Germline V gene sequence: CDR1 LGHDT, CDR2 YNNKEL (reference sequence). The CDR3 is 21 amino acids. Trimming at V came to 0 bases and at J to 5 bases, leaving 22 bases not matched to a gene. CDR3 region: CASSQDSGRHVAGDPRETQYF. The CDR3 DNA reads as TGTGCCAGCAGCCAAGATTCGGGTCGCCATGTAGCGGGGGACCCAAGGGAGACCCAGTACTTC.

This clonotype came up a few times. V is TRBV29-1 and J is TRBJ2-7; D is possibly TRBD1 or TRBD2 (6 bases each). The CDR3 consists of 12 residues. Trimming pared 3 bases from V and 3 bases from J, leaving 9 bases between. The germline CDR1 and CDR2 sequences are SQVTM and ANQGSEA. The CDR3, as DNA: TGCAGCGTTGATGGAGGGGGCTACGAGCAGTACTTC. The encoded protein is CSVDGGGYEQYF.

This chain uses TRBV6-4 with TRBJ2-1; 12 bases agree with TRBD2. V lost 0 bases to trimming and J lost 6 bases; unmatched junction nucleotides: 0. Looked up from germline, CDR1 is MRHNA and CDR2 is SNTAGT. This CDR3 has 15 amino acids. For the CDR3, the DNA is TGTGCCAGCAGTGACTCGACTAGCGGGAGCAATGAGCAGTTCTTC. This sequence encodes CASSDSTSGSNEQFF.

The rearrangement uses TRBV29-1 and TRBJ2-7; D tentatively reads TRBD1 or TRBD2 (6 bases each). Germline CDR1 is SQVTM and CDR2 is ANQGSEA. Trimming removed 8 bases at V and 1 base at J, with 18 bases between. CDR3 length: 14 residues. CDR3 protein: CSPEEGEFSYEQYF. Here the CDR3 DNA reads TGCAGCCCCGAGGAGGGGGAATTTTCCTACGAGCAGTACTTC.

The chain couples TRBV7-6 to TRBJ2-3; 9 bases are shared with TRBD2. The CDR3 totals 20 residues. Trimming took 5 bases from V and 1 from J; bases not matched to a gene: 19. Germline V gene data show CDR1 as SGHVS and CDR2 as FNYEAQ. CDR3 sequence: CASSLEGRLAETGGTDTQYF. The DNA for the CDR3 is TGTGCCAGCAGCCTCGAAGGGCGACTAGCGGAAACGGGAGGCACAGATACGCAGTATTTT.

This clonotype was seen more than once but under ten times. This chain uses TRBV20-1 with TRBJ2-1, with D possibly called TRBD1 or TRBD2 (5 bases each). CDR1 is DFQATT, CDR2 SNEGSKA, per germline (reference sequence). Trimming shortened V by 0 bases and J by 7 bases, and 13 bases separated the two germline ends. The CDR3 totals 14 residues. The CDR3 nucleotides are TGCAGTGCTAGAGATCGGGGACCATATAATGAGCAGTTCTTC. Its protein is CSARDRGPYNEQFF.

The chain links TRBV6-2 or TRBV6-3 to TRBJ2-1; the D call may be TRBD1 or TRBD2 (5 bases each). Per the germline V gene, CDR1 is MNHEY and CDR2 is SVGEGT. V dropped 8 bases and J dropped 9 bases, with 5 bases sitting between them. This CDR3 region has 9 residues. CDR3 bases: TGTGCCAGCGGGGGTGAGCAGTTCTTC. As protein: CASGGEQFF.

This chain connects TRBV29-1 to TRBJ1-2; D might be TRBD1 (6 bases). V was shortened by 6 bases and J by 6 bases, with 14 bases between the two germline ends. The CDR3 loop spans 12 amino acids. Germline values: CDR1 SQVTM, CDR2 ANQGSEA. The CDR3 DNA sequence: TGCAGCGTCGGGCCAGGGGCGGATGGCTACACCTTC. Translation: CSVGPGADGYTF.

This chain uses TRBV9 with TRBJ2-6; no firm D call. This CDR3 comprises 17 residues. V dropped 0 bases and J dropped 4 bases, with 14 bases sitting between them. Germline V gene lookup returns CDR1 SGDLS and CDR2 YYNGEE. The CDR3 sequence is CASSVASSRAGANVLTF. The CDR3 coding sequence is TGTGCCAGCAGCGTAGCTAGTTCTCGGGCCGGGGCCAACGTCCTGACTTTC.

This sequence joins TRBV14 and TRBJ2-1; D uncertain. Germline assignment: CDR1 SGHDN and CDR2 FVKESK. The V end lost 0 bases, the J end lost 8 bases, and 5 bases lay between the germline ends. CDR3 length equals 12 residues. The CDR3 loop is CASSQDFYEQFF. In DNA form, the CDR3 reads TGTGCCAGCAGCCAAGATTTTTATGAGCAGTTCTTC.

The rearrangement uses TRBV11-3 and TRBJ2-7; possibly TRBD2 for D (6 bases). Germline CDR1 reads SGHNT; CDR2 reads YENEEA. Deletions cut 5 bases from V and 5 bases from J, with 28 bases between. This CDR3 region has 18 residues. DNA of the CDR3: TGTGCCAGCAGCCCCCCCCCCAGTGAGCGGGTGATGCTGGACGAGCAGTACTTC. Protein product: CASSPPPSERVMLDEQYF.

This clonotype was observed a few times. V gene TRBV7-8 combines with J gene TRBJ1-1; D gene unclear. V lost 10 bases and J 1 base, leaving 10 bases between the germline ends. The CDR3 extends over 12 amino acids. The germline V gene has CDR1 SGHVS and CDR2 FQNEAQ. Written as DNA, the CDR3 is TGTGCCACGGGGAGGCCGAACACTGAAGCTTTCTTT. As protein: CATGRPNTEAFF.

The chain carries TRBV6-2 or TRBV6-3 and TRBJ1-3; the D is unclear. The CDR3 totals 16 residues. Germline-derived CDR1 and CDR2 are MNHEY and SVGEGT. V lost 2 bases and J lost 0, with 11 bases in between. The CDR3 loop is CASSYSSGVSGNTIYF. CDR3 sequence (DNA): TGTGCCAGCAGTTACAGCAGCGGCGTCTCTGGAAACACCATATATTTT.

The V gene is TRBV20-1, the J gene TRBJ2-1, with 11 bases lining up with TRBD2. The V gene end was trimmed by 3 bases and the J gene end by 3 bases; junction bases not matched to a gene: 7. Germline CDR1 reads DFQATT; CDR2 reads SNEGSKA (reference sequence). The CDR3 has 16 residues. For the CDR3, the DNA is TGCAGTGCTAGTCCATTACTAGCGGGAGTCTACAATGAGCAGTTCTTC. Protein product: CSASPLLAGVYNEQFF.